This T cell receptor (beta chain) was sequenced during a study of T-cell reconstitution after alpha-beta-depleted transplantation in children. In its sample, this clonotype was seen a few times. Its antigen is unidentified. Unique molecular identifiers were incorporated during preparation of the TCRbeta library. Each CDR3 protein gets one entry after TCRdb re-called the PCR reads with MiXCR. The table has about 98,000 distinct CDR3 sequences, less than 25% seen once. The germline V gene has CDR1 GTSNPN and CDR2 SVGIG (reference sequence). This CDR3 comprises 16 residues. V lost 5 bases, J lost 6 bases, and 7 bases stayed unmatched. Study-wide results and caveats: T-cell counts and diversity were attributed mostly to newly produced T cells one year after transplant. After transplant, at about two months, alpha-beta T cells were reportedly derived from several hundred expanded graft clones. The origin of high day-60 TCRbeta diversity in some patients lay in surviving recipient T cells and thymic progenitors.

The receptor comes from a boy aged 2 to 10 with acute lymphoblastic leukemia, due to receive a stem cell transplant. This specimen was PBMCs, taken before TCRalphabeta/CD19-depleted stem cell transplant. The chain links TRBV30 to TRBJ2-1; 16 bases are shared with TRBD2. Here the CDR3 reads CAWAPGLAGGRNEQFF. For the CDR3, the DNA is TGTGCCTGGGCTCCGGGACTAGCGGGAGGGCGCAATGAGCAGTTCTTC. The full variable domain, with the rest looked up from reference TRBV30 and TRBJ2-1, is SQTIHQWPATLVQPVGSPLSLECTVEGTSNPNLYWYRQAAGRGLQLLFYSVGIGQISSEVPQNLSASRPQDRQFILSSKKLLLSDSGFYLCAWAPGLAGGRNEQFFGPGTRLTVL.